This TCR beta chain appears in the sequencing data of a study of blood T cell repertoires in COVID-19. The CDR3 totals 14 residues. Trimming shortened V by 5 bases and J by 0 bases, and 8 bases separated the two germline ends. Germline lookup yields CDR1 MNHEY and CDR2 SMNVEV (reference sequence). This table comes from immunoSEQ multiplex PCR, and its TCRdb copy is limited to in-frame clones, with some not included. This sample has fewer than 200,000 clones; about 86% occur once, and the top ten carry approximately 25%. The chain links TRBV27 to TRBJ2-1; D gene uncertain. The clonotype comes from a woman aged 40 to 55 in a cohort exposed to, infected with or recovered from COVID-19 (not recorded which). What was sequenced was PBMCs or T cells enriched from blood (not recorded which). CDR3 sequence: CASSALSSYNEQFF. The CDR3 nucleotides are TGTGCCAGCAGTGCCCTTAGCTCCTACAATGAGCAGTTCTTC.